The sequence of this T cell receptor (beta chain) was determined in a study of blood T cell repertoires in COVID-19 (dated by TCRdb to about 2020). With regard to the full study: The collaborator samples originated in the United States, Italy and Spain and spanned the acute and convalescent phases of COVID-19. The prospective study material was composed of cDNA or gDNA derived from T cells, B-cell-depleted T cells, or PBMCs. The dataset comprised deeply sampled blood TCRbeta repertoires from subjects exposed to, actively infected with, or recovered from COVID-19. The repertoires were released in a freely available public database intended as a resource for research on the immune response to SARS-CoV-2. The samples were drawn from the first 160 participants of the ongoing ImmuneRACE study and from over 950 subjects provided by 6 global collaborators. Nearly every sample came with metadata listing a de-identified subject ID, COVID-19 status, age in years and sex. HLA class I and class II types, where available, came from metadata supplied by the sample provider rather than from assay-based typing.

This clone was counted only a few times. The specificity of this receptor is unknown. Base qualities are missing; no much larger clone stands one base away. The research as a whole found: How much clinical and demographic metadata was included differed by source and by participant, and the metadata was provided uncurated.

Whole blood was collected in K2EDTA tubes by collaborating institutions according to the institutions' own protocols. Collaborator samples were shipped for TCRbeta analysis as frozen whole blood, isolated PBMCs, or DNA extracted from either sample type. The immunoSEQ Assay, a bias-controlled multiplex PCR, was used to amplify TCRbeta CDR3 regions from genomic DNA. On the study's bioinformatics: Within the assay, amplification of reference gene primers was used to estimate how many nucleated cells each sample contained. To quantify the absolute abundance of each unique TCRbeta CDR3 rearrangement, sequence reads were collapsed and filtered. For each sample, productive Simpson clonality was calculated as the square root of Simpson's diversity index across productive rearrangements. TCRdb holds this immuneACCESS table with in-frame rearrangements only. Some clones are missing; in checked studies, unresolved V genes explain under half, and the rest has no known cause. That table gives V, J and clone size, and the DNA gave D and trimming. The sample yields under 250,000 clones; roughly 80% were counted once. The top ten clonotypes cover approximately 7.2% of the sample.

The TCR sequence derives from a woman older than 75 with acute or convalescent COVID-19. The sample was peripheral blood.

The nucleotide sequence reads as follows: TGTGCCAGCAGCTGGCGGGAGACCAACACCGGGGAGCTGTTTTTT. The translation is CASSWRETNTGELFF. This sequence uses TRBV5-6 and TRBJ2-2; 7 nucleotides in the junction match TRBD2. The V end gives up 3 bases and the J end 2 bases, leaving 4 bases in the junction not matched to a gene. The CDR3 has 15 amino acids, counting the end cysteine and phenylalanine. Only CDR3 DNA is held: 45 bases, read in frame from base 1. The germline V gene yields SGHDT for CDR1 and YYEEEE for CDR2.